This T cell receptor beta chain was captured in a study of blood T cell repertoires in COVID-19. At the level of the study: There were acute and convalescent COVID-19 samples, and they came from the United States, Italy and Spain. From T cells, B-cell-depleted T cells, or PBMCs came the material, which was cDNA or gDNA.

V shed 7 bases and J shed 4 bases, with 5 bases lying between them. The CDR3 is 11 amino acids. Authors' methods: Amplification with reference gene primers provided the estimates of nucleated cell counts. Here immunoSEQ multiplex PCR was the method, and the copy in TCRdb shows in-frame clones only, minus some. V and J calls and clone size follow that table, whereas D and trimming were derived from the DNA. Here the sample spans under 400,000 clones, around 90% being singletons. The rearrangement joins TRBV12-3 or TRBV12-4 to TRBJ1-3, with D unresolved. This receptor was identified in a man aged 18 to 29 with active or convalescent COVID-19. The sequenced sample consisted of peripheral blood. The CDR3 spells CASTFGNTIYF. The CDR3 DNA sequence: TGTGCCAGCACCTTCGGAAACACCATATATTTT.